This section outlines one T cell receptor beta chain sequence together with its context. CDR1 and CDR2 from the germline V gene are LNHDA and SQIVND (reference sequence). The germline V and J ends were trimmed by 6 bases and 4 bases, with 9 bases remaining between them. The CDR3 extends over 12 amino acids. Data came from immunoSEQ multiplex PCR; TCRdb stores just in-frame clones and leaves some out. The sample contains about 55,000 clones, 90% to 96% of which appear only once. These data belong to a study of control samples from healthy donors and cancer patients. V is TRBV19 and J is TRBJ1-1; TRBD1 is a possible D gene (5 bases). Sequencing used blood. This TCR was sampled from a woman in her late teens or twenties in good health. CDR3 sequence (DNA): TGTGCCAGTAGATTTGGGGGCACTGAAGCTTTCTTT. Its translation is CASRFGGTEAFF.